The TCR beta chain described here comes from a study of fetal regulatory T cell absence and autoimmunity. Sequencing was at survey level. The assay was immunoSEQ multiplex PCR, and TCRdb's table has in-frame clones only and misses some. The repertoire has about 95,000 clones, more than 70% of them found once; the top ten carry 2%. Germline CDR1 MNHNY, CDR2 SVGAGI (reference sequence). Trimming took 3 bases from V and 2 from J, leaving 6 bases between them. The CDR3 has 13 amino acids. The sequence came from a male donor with IPEX syndrome. The sequenced sample consisted of pancreas tissue. The rearrangement links TRBV6-6 to TRBJ2-3; D is unclear. CDR3 in DNA: TGTGCCAGCAGTTATACCTACACAGATACGCAGTATTTT. It specifies CASSYTYTDTQYF.